This is a list of T cell receptor beta chains from one sample in a study of blood T cell repertoires in COVID-19. Assay used: immunoSEQ multiplex PCR; TCRdb lists only in-frame clones, some missing. Among 180,000 or so clones, 82% were seen once, and the ten largest hold almost 8.5%. The sequencing input was peripheral blood. Receptor source: a woman aged 70 to 79 with acute or convalescent COVID-19. Both conserved end residues are part of each CDR3. The D gene is left open where the match is weak. Some rows have no size entry. The others give once, few or many, or a class for an expanded clone.

clone size	D gene	CDR3 length	V gene	J gene	CDR3 DNA	CDR3 protein
-	TRBD2	14	TRBV3-1/TRBV3-2	TRBJ2-3	TGTGCCAGCAGCCGCCGGGAGGGCCAAGATACGCAGTATTTT	CASSRREGQDTQYF
-	TRBD2	16	TRBV6-2/TRBV6-3	TRBJ2-1	TGTGCCAGCAGTTACTCCTACGGCGGGGGATACAATGAGCAGTTCTTC	CASSYSYGGGYNEQFF
-	-	15	TRBV21-1	TRBJ2-1	TGTGCCAGGTTAACCGGGACTAGCGGGAGAAATGAGCAGTTCTTC	CARLTGTSGRNEQFF
few	-	13	TRBV29-1	TRBJ1-2	TGCAGCGTTGAAGAAGGGGGTGGATATGGCTACACCTTC	CSVEEGGGYGYTF
-	-	12	TRBV2	TRBJ1-4	TGTGCCAGCAGTGAAGGGGCCGATCTACTGTTTTTT	CASSEGADLLFF
few	-	13	TRBV9	TRBJ2-7	TGTGCCAGCAGCGTAGTACCGAGTTTCGAGCAGTACTTC	CASSVVPSFEQYF
-	TRBD1	17	TRBV27	TRBJ1-6	TGTGCCAGCAGTTTGGGCAGGACAGGGGGAACGAATTCACCCCTCCACTTT	CASSLGRTGGTNSPLHF
-	TRBD2	15	TRBV7-2	TRBJ2-5	TGTGCCAGCAGCGCCCTAGCGGGGGGGGCGGAGACCCAGTACTTC	CASSALAGGAETQYF
-	-	15	TRBV6-2/TRBV6-3	TRBJ1-4	TGTGCCAGCAGTTACGCCAGGGGCGCGAATGAAAAACTGTTTTTT	CASSYARGANEKLFF
-	-	14	TRBV3-1/TRBV3-2	TRBJ2-5	TGTGCCAGCAGCCGACAGGGCCGGGGGGAGACCCAGTACTTC	CASSRQGRGETQYF
few	-	15	TRBV9	TRBJ2-5	TGTGCCAGCAGCGTAGCCCGAGGCGGCGGAGAGACCCAGTACTTC	CASSVARGGGETQYF
-	-	11	TRBV6-5	TRBJ2-1	TGTGCCAGCAGACATGGACAGGAGCAGTTCTTC	CASRHGQEQFF
-	-	15	TRBV5-4	TRBJ2-2	TGTGCCAGCAGCCCCCCGGTGACGAACACCGGGGAGCTGTTTTTT	CASSPPVTNTGELFF
once	-	13	TRBV7-2	TRBJ2-3	TGTGCCAGCAGCTTAGCTCAGGCAGATACGCAGTATTTT	CASSLAQADTQYF
-	-	12	TRBV19	TRBJ1-1	TGTGCCAGTATGACTGGCAGCACTGAAGCTTTCTTT	CASMTGSTEAFF
-	-	12	TRBV28	TRBJ2-7	TGTGCCAGCAGTACGTGGAGCTACGAGCAGTACTTC	CASSTWSYEQYF
-	TRBD1	16	TRBV4-3	TRBJ1-6	TGCGCCAGCAGCCAAGGGATTGACAGGGTGAATTCACCCCTCCACTTT	CASSQGIDRVNSPLHF
-	TRBD1	13	TRBV28	TRBJ2-7	TGTGCCAGCGGGACAGGTCTTTCCTACGAGCAGTACTTC	CASGTGLSYEQYF
once	TRBD1	16	TRBV7-3	TRBJ1-3	TGTGCCAGCAGCTTAACGCAGGGGGCCTCTGGAAACACCATATATTTT	CASSLTQGASGNTIYF
-	TRBD1	14	TRBV5-4	TRBJ2-5	TGTGCCAGCAGCTCAGGGGGCACCGGGGAGACCCAGTACTTC	CASSSGGTGETQYF
-	TRBD2	17	TRBV5-6	TRBJ2-5	TGTGCCAGCAGCCGCCGGCGACTAGCGCCCAGAGGTGAGACCCAGTACTTC	CASSRRRLAPRGETQYF
-	-	14	TRBV29-1	TRBJ2-3	TGCAGCGTTGCCCCGACAGCTAGCACAGATACGCAGTATTTT	CSVAPTASTDTQYF
-	TRBD1	15	TRBV5-6	TRBJ2-5	TGTGCCAGCAGCTTTCGCCACGGGACAGAAGAGACCCAGTACTTC	CASSFRHGTEETQYF
-	TRBD1	12	TRBV12-3/TRBV12-4	TRBJ2-1	TGTGCATCGGGCAGGGGGATCAATGAGCAGTTCTTC	CASGRGINEQFF
few	-	14	TRBV7-2	TRBJ1-2	TGTGCCAGCAGCTTAGACAGGGATAACTATGGCTACACCTTC	CASSLDRDNYGYTF
-	TRBD2	13	TRBV28	TRBJ2-7	TGTGCCAGCTTCGGCGGGGGGGGTCGGGAGCAGTACTTC	CASFGGGGREQYF
-	TRBD1	16	TRBV7-9	TRBJ2-7	TGTGCCAGCAGCCCCAATTACAGACAGGGGGAAGGGGAGCAGTACTTC	CASSPNYRQGEGEQYF
-	-	14	TRBV19	TRBJ1-1	TGTGCCAGTAGTATTCGACGGGGATCCACTGAAGCTTTCTTT	CASSIRRGSTEAFF